The 9 T cell receptor beta chains listed next were all sequenced from one sample in a study of T cell repertoires in cytomegalovirus infection. TCRdb called the reads again in MiXCR, with one record for every CDR3 protein. The sample shows about 140,000 distinct CDR3 sequences, over 25% of them seen only once. Their target antigens are unknown. Sequencing used CD8+ T cells from cultured PBMCs, obtained from culture after CMV antigen stimulation. These receptor sequences come from a human donor in good health (CMV status not recorded). Some clones in this sample may be carry-over from other donors' samples.

The chain carries TRBV5-6 and TRBJ1-2, with D hard to call. Trimming removed 2 bases at V and 3 bases at J, with 8 bases between. Germline lookup yields CDR1 SGHDT and CDR2 YYEEEE. The CDR3 spans 13 residues. CDR3 amino acids: CASSLRADYGYTF. CDR3 sequence (DNA): TGTGCCAGCAGCTTAAGGGCGGACTATGGCTACACCTTC.

This clonotype was seen only a few times. The rearrangement joins TRBV6-5 to TRBJ1-1; D is unclear. CDR1 MNHEY and CDR2 SVGAGI come from the germline V gene. CDR3 length equals 17 residues. V was pared by 6 bases and J by 3 bases, with 23 bases between. The CDR3 DNA follows: TGTGCCAGCAGGAGCTCGGTGAACCTCCTCGAGGACACTGAAGCTTTCTTT. This codes for CASRSSVNLLEDTEAFF.

This chain joins TRBV27 and TRBJ1-2; no firm D call. Trimming stripped 5 bases from V and 5 bases from J, with 15 bases between. Germline CDR1 reads MNHEY; CDR2 reads SMNVEV (reference sequence). The CDR3 is 14 residues long. Here the CDR3 reads CASSPPGGRYGYTF. The CDR3 DNA reads as TGTGCCAGCAGTCCACCTGGCGGCCGTTATGGCTACACCTTC.

The chain has TRBV7-9 and TRBJ2-1; D possibly corresponds to TRBD2 (5 bases). The CDR3 loop spans 15 amino acids. V was cut by 5 bases and J by 1 base, with 12 bases left in between. The germline V gene encodes CDR1 SEHNR and CDR2 FQNEAQ (reference sequence). CDR3 in amino acids: CASSLSELSYNEQFF. CDR3 coding DNA: TGTGCCAGCAGCCTTAGCGAATTGTCCTACAATGAGCAGTTCTTC.

This clonotype was counted a single time. The V call is TRBV10-3, the J call TRBJ1-5; possible D gene TRBD1, 6 bases. The length of the CDR3 is 14 residues. Trimming shortened V by 5 bases and J by 2 bases, and 10 bases separated the two germline ends. Looked up from germline, CDR1 is ENHRY and CDR2 is SYGVKD. This CDR3 is CAISTGRGNQPQHF. CDR3 nucleotides: TGTGCCATCAGTACAGGGCGTGGCAATCAGCCCCAGCATTTT.

This clonotype was seen only once. The chain combines TRBV9 with TRBJ1-1; D gene unclear. The CDR3 is 12 residues long. Deletions cut 4 bases from V and 3 bases from J, with 7 bases between. CDR1 is SGDLS and CDR2 is YYNGEE in the germline V gene. The CDR3 DNA reads as TGTGCCAGCAGCCTAGCGGACACTGAAGCTTTCTTT. This encodes CASSLADTEAFF.

This chain connects TRBV6-6 to TRBJ1-2, with 8 bases lining up with TRBD1. V was pared by 4 bases and J by 8 bases, with 9 bases of the junction left unmatched. Germline V gives CDR1 MNHNY, CDR2 SVGAGI (reference sequence). CDR3 length: 14 amino acids. The CDR3 coding sequence is TGTGCCAGCAGTTTGACAGGGGCCAGCTGGGGCTACACCTTC. This gives the protein CASSLTGASWGYTF.

This chain links TRBV19 with TRBJ2-1; a weak D match, TRBD2 (5 bases). V was pared by 5 bases and J by 6 bases, with 11 bases between. This CDR3 contains 13 residues. Germline values: CDR1 LNHDA, CDR2 SQIVND (reference sequence). The CDR3 reads CASSRLAVNEQFF. CDR3 bases: TGTGCCAGTAGTCGGCTAGCTGTCAATGAGCAGTTCTTC.

Only a few counts were recorded for this clonotype. V gene TRBV6-1 combines with J gene TRBJ1-2; the match to TRBD1 covers 12 bases. The CDR3 totals 19 residues. The germline V gene encodes CDR1 MNHNS and CDR2 SASEGT. With V trimmed by 8 bases and J by 4 bases, 20 bases remained unmatched. The CDR3 sequence is CASFKRDRGPFEDAYGYTF. In nucleotides, the CDR3 is TGTGCCAGCTTCAAGAGGGACAGGGGGCCCTTTGAGGATGCCTATGGCTACACCTTC.